Sequencing of this T cell receptor (beta chain) was carried out in a study of identical twins. Template switching introduced a universal primer site, and the cDNA bore unique molecular identifiers. TCRdb redid the calling of the 5' RACE reads with MiXCR, one entry per CDR3 protein. The sample records about 720,000 distinct CDR3 sequences, over 8.5% being singletons. Concerning this clonotype itself: Antigen unknown.

Study conclusions and caveats: Researchers caution that invariant MAIT and iNKT cells could partly confound zero-insertion analyses.

CDR3 length: 17 residues. J was trimmed by 2 bases and V by 8 bases; bases with no gene match: 10. Germline V gene sequence: CDR1 LNHDA, CDR2 SQIVND (reference sequence). Separately, the same data were catalogued under a study of yellow fever vaccine responses in identical twins.

Specimen: PBMCs. The sequence came from a woman younger than 30 in good health. J is TRBJ2-1 and V is TRBV19; 12 positions agree with TRBD2. CDR3 sequence reads: CASALAGGMGAYNEQFF. In DNA, the CDR3 is TGTGCCAGTGCACTAGCGGGAGGTATGGGAGCCTACAATGAGCAGTTCTTC.